This TCR beta chain comes out of a study of response to subunit inactivated influenza vaccine. Findings of the study overall: Every seasonal influenza vaccination brings in few new T cells, the authors suggested.

One entry per CDR3 protein results from TCRdb running MiXCR on the RT-PCR reads. The sample shows fewer than 250,000 distinct CDR3 sequences, 13% to 15% of them seen only once. This clonotype turned up a few times. Its antigen is still unknown. V was cut by 3 bases and J by 6 bases, with 18 bases left in between. This CDR3 comprises 15 residues. Per the germline V gene, CDR1 is LGHDT and CDR2 is YNNKEL (reference sequence). This TCR derives from a man in his fifties or sixties who received an inactivated influenza vaccine. The rearrangement joins TRBV3-1 to TRBJ2-7; D may be TRBD1 or TRBD2 (5 bases each). Material: CD8+ T cells sorted from PBMCs, obtained 5 to 6 days after vaccination. CDR3 sequence: CASSQDDRDPSEQYF. The CDR3 coding sequence is TGTGCCAGCAGCCAGGACGACCGGGACCCCTCCGAGCAGTACTTC.